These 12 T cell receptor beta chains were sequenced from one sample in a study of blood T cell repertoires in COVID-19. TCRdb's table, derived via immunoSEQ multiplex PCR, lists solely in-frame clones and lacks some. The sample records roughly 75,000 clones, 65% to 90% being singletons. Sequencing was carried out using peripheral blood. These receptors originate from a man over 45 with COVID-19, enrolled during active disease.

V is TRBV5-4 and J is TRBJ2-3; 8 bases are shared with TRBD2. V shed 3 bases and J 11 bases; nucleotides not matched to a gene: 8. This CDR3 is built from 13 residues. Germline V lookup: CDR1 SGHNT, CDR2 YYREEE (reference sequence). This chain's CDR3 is CASSSDRLAKQYF. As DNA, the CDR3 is TGTGCCAGCAGCTCCGACAGACTAGCGAAGCAGTATTTT.

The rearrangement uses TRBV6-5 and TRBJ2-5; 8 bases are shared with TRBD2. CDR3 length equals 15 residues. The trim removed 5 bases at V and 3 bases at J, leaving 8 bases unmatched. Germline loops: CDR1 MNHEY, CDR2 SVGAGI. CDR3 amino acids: CASSPRAGVEETQYF. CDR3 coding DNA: TGTGCCAGCAGTCCCCGAGCGGGAGTAGAAGAGACCCAGTACTTC.

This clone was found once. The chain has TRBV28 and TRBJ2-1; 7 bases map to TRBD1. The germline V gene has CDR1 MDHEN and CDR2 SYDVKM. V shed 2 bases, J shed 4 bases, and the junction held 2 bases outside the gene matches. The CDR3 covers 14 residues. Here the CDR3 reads CASSLRDRYNEQFF. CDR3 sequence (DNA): TGTGCCAGCAGTTTACGGGACAGATACAATGAGCAGTTCTTC.

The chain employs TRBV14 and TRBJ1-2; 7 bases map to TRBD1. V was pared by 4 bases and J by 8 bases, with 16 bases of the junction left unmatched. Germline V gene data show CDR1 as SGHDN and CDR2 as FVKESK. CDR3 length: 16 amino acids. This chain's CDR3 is CASSLRTGRFLEGYTF. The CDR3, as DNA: TGTGCCAGCAGCCTGCGGACAGGAAGATTCCTCGAAGGCTACACCTTC. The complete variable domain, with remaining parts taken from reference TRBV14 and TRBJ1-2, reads EAGVTQFPSHSVIEKGQTVTLRCDPISGHDNLYWYRRVMGKEIKFLLHFVKESKQDESGMPNNRFLAERTGGTYSTLKVQPAELEDSGVYFCASSLRTGRFLEGYTFGSGTRLTVV.

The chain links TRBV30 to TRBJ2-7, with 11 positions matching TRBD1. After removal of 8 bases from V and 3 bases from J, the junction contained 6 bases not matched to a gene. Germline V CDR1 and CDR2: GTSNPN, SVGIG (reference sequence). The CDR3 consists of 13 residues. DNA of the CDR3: TGTGCCCAAGGGACAGGGGGGGTCTACGAGCAGTACTTC. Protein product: CAQGTGGVYEQYF.

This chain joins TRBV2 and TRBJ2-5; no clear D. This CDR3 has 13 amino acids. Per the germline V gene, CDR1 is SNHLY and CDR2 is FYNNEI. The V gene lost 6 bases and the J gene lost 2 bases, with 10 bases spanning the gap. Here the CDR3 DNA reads TGTGCCAGCAGCAAACTCCAACAAGAGACCCAGTACTTC. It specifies CASSKLQQETQYF.

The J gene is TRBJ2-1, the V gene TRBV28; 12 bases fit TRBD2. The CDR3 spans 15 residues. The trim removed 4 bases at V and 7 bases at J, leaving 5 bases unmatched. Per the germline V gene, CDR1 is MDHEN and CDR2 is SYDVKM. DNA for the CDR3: TGTGCCAGCAGTTCTAGCGGGAGGGCAGGGAATGAGCAGTTCTTC. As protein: CASSSSGRAGNEQFF.

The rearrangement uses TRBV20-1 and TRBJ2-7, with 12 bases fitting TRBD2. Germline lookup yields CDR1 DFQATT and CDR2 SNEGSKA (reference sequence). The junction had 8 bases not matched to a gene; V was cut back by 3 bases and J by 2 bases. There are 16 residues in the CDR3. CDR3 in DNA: TGCAGTGCTAGTACTAGCGGGAGGCCCGGAGCCTACGAGCAGTACTTC. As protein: CSASTSGRPGAYEQYF.

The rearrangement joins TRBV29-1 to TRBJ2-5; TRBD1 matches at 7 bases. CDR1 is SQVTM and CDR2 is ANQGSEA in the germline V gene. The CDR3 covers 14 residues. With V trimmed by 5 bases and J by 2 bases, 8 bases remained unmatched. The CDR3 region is CSVTPGTVQETQYF. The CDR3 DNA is TGCAGCGTTACTCCTGGGACAGTACAAGAGACCCAGTACTTC.

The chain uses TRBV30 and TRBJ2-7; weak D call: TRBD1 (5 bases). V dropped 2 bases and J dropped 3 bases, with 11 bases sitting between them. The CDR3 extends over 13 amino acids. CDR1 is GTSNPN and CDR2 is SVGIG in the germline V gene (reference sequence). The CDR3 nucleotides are TGTGCCTGGAGTCAATACAGGAACTACGAGCAGTACTTC. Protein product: CAWSQYRNYEQYF.

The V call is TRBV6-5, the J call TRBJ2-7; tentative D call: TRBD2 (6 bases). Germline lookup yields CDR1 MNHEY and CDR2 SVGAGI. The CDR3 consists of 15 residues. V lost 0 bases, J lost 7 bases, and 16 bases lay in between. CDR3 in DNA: TGTGCCAGCAGTTACTCGGGCAGCCTCGCGGGAGAGCAGTACTTC. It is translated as CASSYSGSLAGEQYF.

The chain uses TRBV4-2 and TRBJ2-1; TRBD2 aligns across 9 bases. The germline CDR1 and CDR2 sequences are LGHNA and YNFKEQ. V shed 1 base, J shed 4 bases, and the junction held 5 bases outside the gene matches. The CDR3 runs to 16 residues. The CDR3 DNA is TGTGCCAGCAGCCAAGGACCTAGCGGGGCATACAATGAGCAGTTCTTC. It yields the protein CASSQGPSGAYNEQFF.